The next 27 T cell receptor beta chains were all read from a single sample in a study of blood T cell repertoires in COVID-19. Clones were read by immunoSEQ multiplex PCR, and TCRdb kept only the in-frame ones, dropping some. The table lists just under 95,000 clones, 80% of them singletons. Sequencing was done on a sample of peripheral blood. These receptors were obtained from a man in his fifties or sixties who had recovered from COVID-19.

This chain uses TRBV7-9 with TRBJ2-3, with D maybe TRBD2 (5 bases). CDR3 size: 15 residues. Germline loops: CDR1 SEHNR, CDR2 FQNEAQ (reference sequence). Trimming removed 3 bases at V and 2 bases at J, with 12 bases between. CDR3 bases: TGTGCCAGCAGCTTCGGATACGGGGTCACAGATACGCAGTATTTT. It translates to CASSFGYGVTDTQYF. The variable domain in full, completed from reference TRBV7-9 and TRBJ2-3, reads DTGVSQNPRHKITKRGQNVTFRCDPISEHNRLYWYRQTLGQGPEFLTYFQNEAQLEKSRLLSDRFSAERPKGSFSTLEIQRTEQGDSAMYLCASSFGYGVTDTQYFGPGTRLTVL.

J is TRBJ1-2 and V is TRBV2; 10 nucleotides agree with TRBD1. Germline V gives CDR1 SNHLY, CDR2 FYNNEI. Unmatched junction bases numbered 9, after V lost 6 bases and J lost 5 bases. The CDR3 runs to 15 residues. Written as DNA, the CDR3 is TGTGCCAGCAGCGCTCTACGACAGGGGGCTTATGGCTACACCTTC. It yields the protein CASSALRQGAYGYTF.

As regards this clone: Other DNA sequences in this sample translate to the same CDR3. This chain uses TRBV27 with TRBJ2-5; D is uncertain. The germline gives CDR1 MNHEY, CDR2 SMNVEV (reference sequence). The CDR3 contains 13 residues. V lost 4 bases, J lost 2 bases, and 8 bases lay in between. The CDR3 sequence: CASSSVPQETQYF. The CDR3 nucleotides are TGTGCCAGCAGTTCCGTCCCTCAAGAGACCCAGTACTTC.

This chain joins TRBV3-1 (or the pseudogene TRBV3-2) and TRBJ2-5; TRBD1 aligns across 7 bases. Germline CDR1 reads LGHDT; CDR2 reads YNNKEL (reference sequence). V gave up 8 bases and J gave up 5 bases; unmatched junction bases: 8. There are 13 residues in the CDR3. CDR3 loop: CASGGRGSETQYF. The DNA for the CDR3 is TGTGCCAGCGGGGGCAGGGGGAGTGAGACCCAGTACTTC.

This clone has just one count. The chain recombines TRBV4-2 with TRBJ2-2, with 13 bases lining up with TRBD2. The CDR3 is 16 residues long. Germline CDR1 LGHNA, CDR2 YNFKEQ. V was clipped by 3 bases and J by 8 bases; unmatched bases: 6. For the CDR3, the DNA is TGTGCCAGCAGCCAGGCGACTAGCGGGAGGACTGGGGAGCTGTTTTTT. This encodes CASSQATSGRTGELFF.

This chain joins TRBV21-1 and TRBJ1-6; TRBD1 reflects the table's D call only, with no check against the DNA. TRBV21-1 is described as a pseudogene. CDR3 length: 16 residues. DNA for the CDR3: TGTGCCAGCAGCAAACTGCGAGGACAGGGATCTTCACCCCTCCACTTT. Translated, it gives CASSKLRGQGSSPLHF.

V gene TRBV29-1 combines with J gene TRBJ2-5; the D is unclear. Trimming cost V 4 bases and J 2 bases, with 11 bases left between them. This CDR3 region has 13 residues. CDR1 and CDR2 (germline): SQVTM, ANQGSEA. CDR3 protein: CSVARILQETQYF. CDR3 DNA: TGCAGCGTTGCCAGGATACTTCAAGAGACCCAGTACTTC.

This rearrangement joins TRBV2 to TRBJ1-1; D is uncertain. The CDR3 loop spans 15 amino acids. The V and J ends lost 3 bases and 5 bases respectively, with 16 bases between them. Per the germline V gene, CDR1 is SNHLY and CDR2 is FYNNEI. In nucleotides, the CDR3 is TGTGCCAGCAGTGACCGAAGCCCTAGTCTAACTGAAGCTTTCTTT. Its protein is CASSDRSPSLTEAFF. The full variable domain, in which reference TRBV2 and TRBJ1-1 provide the parts outside the CDR3, is EPEVTQTPSHQVTQMGQEVILRCVPISNHLYFYWYRQILGQKVEFLVSFYNNEISEKSEIFDDQFSVERPDGSNFTLKIRSTKLEDSAMYFCASSDRSPSLTEAFFGQGTRLTVV.

This chain uses TRBV19 with TRBJ1-5; 7 positions match TRBD1. Germline lookup yields CDR1 LNHDA and CDR2 SQIVND (reference sequence). This CDR3 contains 13 residues. V gave up 6 bases and J gave up 5 bases; unmatched junction bases: 4. DNA for the CDR3: TGTGCCAGTAGAGACAGGGCAGATCAGCCCCAGCATTTT. Protein sequence: CASRDRADQPQHF.

J is TRBJ1-1 and V is TRBV29-1; D gene uncertain. CDR3 length: 11 residues. Germline CDR1 SQVTM, CDR2 ANQGSEA. Trimming left V 7 bases short and J 7 bases short, with 13 bases between. CDR3 in amino acids: CSGRSEGEAFF. The CDR3 bases are TGCAGCGGGAGGTCCGAAGGTGAAGCTTTCTTT.

The table lists this clone with a few counts. The chain recombines TRBV5-1 with TRBJ2-7; possibly TRBD1 for D (6 bases). The V gene lost 5 bases and the J gene lost 4 bases, with 16 bases spanning the gap. The length of the CDR3 is 14 residues. Germline CDR1 is SGHRS and CDR2 is YFSETQ. The CDR3 DNA reads as TGCGCCAGCAGTTTAGGGACATCACTTTACGAGCAGTACTTC. Translated, it gives CASSLGTSLYEQYF.

This clone was counted at least ten times. The gene calls are TRBV7-2 and TRBJ1-2; 7 bases are shared with TRBD1. Per germline, CDR1 SGHTA and CDR2 FQGNSA. The ends lost 4 bases at V and 5 bases at J; junction bases unmatched: 7. This CDR3 contains 14 residues. The CDR3 DNA is TGTGCCAGCAGCTCCGGGACAGCCCATTATGGCTACACCTTC. Its translation is CASSSGTAHYGYTF.

V and J are TRBV6-2 or TRBV6-3 and TRBJ2-1, with TRBD2 identical over 8 bases. The CDR3 is made up of 16 amino acids. Trimming removed 2 bases from V and 0 bases from J; junction bases left unmatched: 3. Germline V gives CDR1 MNHEY, CDR2 SVGEGT. The DNA for the CDR3 is TGTGCCAGCAGTTACGGGCGGGGGGACTCCTACAATGAGCAGTTCTTC. Amino acids: CASSYGRGDSYNEQFF.

This clone turned up a few times. The chain recombines TRBV3-1 (or the pseudogene TRBV3-2) with TRBJ1-1, with 7 bases aligning to TRBD1. The J segment lost 10 bases and the V segment lost 2 bases, leaving 4 bases of the junction unmatched. This CDR3 contains 12 residues. The germline CDR1 and CDR2 sequences are LGHDT and YNNKEL (reference sequence). CDR3 nucleotides: TGTGCCAGCAGCCAAACAGGGGTCACAGCTTTCTTT. Translated, it gives CASSQTGVTAFF.

This chain links TRBV10-3 with TRBJ2-1; 9 bases align to TRBD2. This CDR3 has 17 amino acids. Per germline, CDR1 ENHRY and CDR2 SYGVKD. Trimming removed 5 bases from V and 0 bases from J; junction bases left unmatched: 8. CDR3 region: CAISSTPSGASYNEQFF. The CDR3 coding sequence is TGTGCCATCAGTTCCACACCTAGCGGGGCCTCCTACAATGAGCAGTTCTTC.

The genes are TRBV21-1 and TRBJ1-5. TRBV21-1 is a pseudogene segment. This CDR3 spans 16 amino acids. CDR3 protein: CASSKVTKGEGQPQHF. The DNA of the CDR3 is TGTGCCAGCAGCAAAGTTACAAAGGGAGAAGGTCAGCCCCAGCATTTT.

J is TRBJ1-2 and V is TRBV19; 9 bases match TRBD1. The CDR3 is made up of 15 amino acids. V was pared by 6 bases and J by 3 bases, with 8 bases of the junction left unmatched. Germline loops: CDR1 LNHDA, CDR2 SQIVND (reference sequence). CDR3 protein: CASRPGTGIYYGYTF. CDR3 in DNA: TGTGCCAGTAGGCCCGGGACAGGGATTTACTATGGCTACACCTTC.

The chain couples TRBV6-6 to TRBJ1-4; D might be TRBD1 (6 bases). From germline, CDR1 is MNHNY and CDR2 SVGAGI (reference sequence). The CDR3 runs to 16 residues. Trimming shortened V by 6 bases and J by 0 bases, and 14 bases separated the two germline ends. CDR3 sequence (DNA): TGTGCCAGCAGCCCAGGGGTGGGGCCAACTAATGAAAAACTGTTTTTT. Its translation: CASSPGVGPTNEKLFF.

This clone was counted ten times or more. The chain is built from TRBV29-1 and TRBJ2-1; perhaps TRBD1 as D (6 bases). CDR1 SQVTM and CDR2 ANQGSEA come from the germline V gene. The CDR3 consists of 12 residues. V lost 5 bases, J lost 6 bases, and 11 bases lay in between. The CDR3 sequence is CSVYRVSNEQFF. The CDR3 nucleotides read TGCAGCGTTTACAGGGTCTCCAATGAGCAGTTCTTC.

V usage is TRBV7-9 and J usage is TRBJ2-2; D possibly corresponds to TRBD2 (6 bases). The CDR3 consists of 13 residues. CDR1 is SEHNR and CDR2 is FQNEAQ in the germline V gene (reference sequence). Trimming took 5 bases from V and 6 from J, leaving 10 bases between them. The chain's CDR3 is CASSRELAGELFF. CDR3 in DNA: TGTGCCAGCAGCCGGGAGCTCGCCGGGGAGCTGTTTTTT.

The rearrangement links TRBV3-1 (or the pseudogene TRBV3-2) to TRBJ1-5, with a weak D call TRBD1 (5 bases). This CDR3 is built from 14 residues. Looked up from germline, CDR1 is LGHDT and CDR2 is YNNKEL (reference sequence). V lost 5 bases and J lost 2, with 10 bases in between. CDR3 bases: TGTGCCAGCAGCGCAGGGTTAGGCAATCAGCCCCAGCATTTT. It codes for CASSAGLGNQPQHF.

The chain uses TRBV6-5 and TRBJ2-7, with 9 bases fitting TRBD2. V was clipped by 7 bases and J by 3 bases; unmatched bases: 7. The germline CDR1 and CDR2 sequences are MNHEY and SVGAGI. The CDR3 sequence is 14 residues long. This CDR3 reads CASTEGLANYEQYF. The DNA of the CDR3 is TGTGCCAGCACCGAGGGACTAGCCAACTACGAGCAGTACTTC.

The sample holds one count of this clone. CDR3 sequence (DNA): TGTGCCACCAGTGTCCGGACTAGCGGGAGGGAAGAGACCCAGTACTTC. Residues: CATSVRTSGREETQYF. The chain recombines TRBV24-1 with TRBJ2-5; 15 positions agree with TRBD2. From germline, CDR1 is KGHDR and CDR2 SFDVKD. The CDR3 spans 16 residues. V lost 5 bases to trimming and J lost 3 bases; unmatched junction nucleotides: 3.

The chain recombines TRBV5-5 with TRBJ2-1; D is perhaps TRBD2 (6 bases). The CDR3 contains 16 residues. Germline values: CDR1 SGHKS, CDR2 YYEKEE (reference sequence). The V end was cut by 2 bases, the J end by 0 bases, with 12 bases between. CDR3 bases: TGTGCCAGCAGCTTCCGGGACTTCAGCTCCTACAATGAGCAGTTCTTC. It specifies CASSFRDFSSYNEQFF.

This clone appeared a few times. J is TRBJ2-5 and V is TRBV10-3; D is perhaps TRBD2 (5 bases). V was pared by 4 bases and J by 4 bases, with 10 bases between. Germline assignment: CDR1 ENHRY and CDR2 SYGVKD. The CDR3 loop spans 13 amino acids. The CDR3 DNA reads as TGTGCCATCAGTGGGGCGGGTGGAGAGACCCAGTACTTC. Protein: CAISGAGGETQYF.

The rearrangement links TRBV7-8 to TRBJ1-3; tentative D call: TRBD1 (6 bases). Germline CDR1 SGHVS, CDR2 FQNEAQ. The V gene lost 1 base and the J gene lost 8 bases, with 12 bases spanning the gap. The CDR3 contains 14 residues. The CDR3 DNA reads as TGTGCCAGCAGCTTAGACCGGGGGGCGGACACCATATATTTT. As protein: CASSLDRGADTIYF.

V gene TRBV6-5 combines with J gene TRBJ1-1, with D possibly TRBD1 on 5 matching bases. The CDR3 is made up of 15 amino acids. Germline V gene sequence: CDR1 MNHEY, CDR2 SVGAGI. Between the trimmed V and J ends, which lost 6 bases and 2 bases, there was a span of 16 bases. The DNA for the CDR3 is TGTGCCAGCAGCCGAAAGGCACAGGCTAACACTGAAGCTTTCTTT. It is translated as CASSRKAQANTEAFF.